The TCR beta chain described here comes from a study of cytomegalovirus exposure and HLA in healthy donors. Clones were read by immunoSEQ multiplex PCR, and TCRdb kept only the in-frame ones, dropping some. In the table there are 250,000 to 400,000 clones, approximately 86% of which are singletons. Study-wide points: It was reportedly the case that the classifier diagnosed cytomegalovirus status with high specificity and sensitivity. Subsequent analysis revealed that first-cohort TCR clusters tended to co-occur in the roughly 120 validation repertoires. Altogether, 160 or so TCR beta chains were recorded as cytomegalovirus-associated.

Details on this clone: What it binds is not known.

The CDR3 spans 15 residues. V dropped 2 bases and J dropped 0 bases, with 10 bases sitting between them. The germline V gene encodes CDR1 MNHEY and CDR2 SVGAGI. The sequenced sample consisted of PBMCs. This clonotype originated in a man aged 25-45 years in good health and CMV-seronegative. V is TRBV6-5 and J is TRBJ1-1; D is possibly TRBD1 (6 bases). CDR3 in amino acids: CASSYGGGMNTEAFF. The CDR3 DNA follows: TGTGCCAGCAGTTACGGTGGGGGCATGAACACTGAAGCTTTCTTT.